This T cell receptor beta chain was identified in a study of cytomegalovirus exposure and HLA in healthy donors. The study ran its PCR with 60 Vbeta and 13 Jbeta primers. The protocol was immunoSEQ multiplex PCR, while the TCRdb copy is restricted to in-frame clones and leaves out a portion. The data hold about 110,000 clones, with around 80% observed a single time. The material sequenced was PBMCs. The clonotype originates from a woman aged 40 to 50 in good health and CMV-seronegative.

CDR3 sequence (DNA): TGTGCCAGTAGTATGGGGGCATTCAATGAGCAGTTCTTC. It translates to CASSMGAFNEQFF. The gene calls are TRBV19 and TRBJ2-1; the D gene is possibly TRBD1 (6 bases). There are 13 residues in the CDR3. CDR1 and CDR2 from the germline V gene are LNHDA and SQIVND (reference sequence). The germline V and J ends were trimmed by 3 bases and 6 bases, with 9 bases remaining between them.